This TCR beta chain was sequenced during a study of cytotoxic CD8 clonotypes in ibrutinib-treated CLL. The wider study: Response samples were taken after a median roughly 13 months of treatment, range 6 to 36.

The method was immunoSEQ multiplex PCR; TCRdb's version includes in-frame clones alone and lacks a portion of them. The sample yields about 49,000 clones, about two thirds seen once. Findings and caveats of the study: A rise in clonality was seen at ibrutinib response, and a fall back toward baseline was seen at progression.

A word on this clone: The antigen remains unidentified.

The sequencing here drew on PBMCs, taken after 12 months of ibrutinib treatment. This sequence originates from a human donor with chronic lymphocytic leukemia.

In nucleotides, the CDR3 is TGCGCCAGCAGTCCTACCCAAGAGACCCAGTACTTC. It specifies CASSPTQETQYF. The chain recombines TRBV5-1 with TRBJ2-5; D remains ambiguous. CDR3 length equals 12 residues. The germline gives CDR1 SGHRS, CDR2 YFSETQ. Trimming took off 5 bases at V and 1 base at J, with 6 bases between the two ends. Full variable domain (outside the CDR3, taken from reference TRBV5-1 and TRBJ2-5): KAGVTQTPRYLIKTRGQQVTLSCSPISGHRSVSWYQQTPGQGLQFLFEYFSETQRNKGNFPGRFSGRQFSNSRSEMNVSTLELGDSALYLCASSPTQETQYFGPGTRLLVL.